The 32 T cell receptor beta chains reported below all come from one sample, sequenced in a study of shared clonotypes between healthy human individuals. The repertoire was sequenced with immunoSEQ multiplex PCR; TCRdb's copy has only in-frame clones and lacks some. The top ten clones hold about 0.39% of a sample with 2.3 million or so clones, over 85% of them seen once. Sequences were obtained from naive CD4+ T cells from PBMCs. Specified subset: CD45RA+ positively selected. The receptor source for this set is a man between 18 and 29 years old in good health. Some clones in this sample may be carry-over from other donors' samples.

This clone appeared once. This chain links TRBV5-6 with TRBJ2-2, with D hard to call. Germline lookup yields CDR1 SGHDT and CDR2 YYEEEE. Trimming cost V 3 bases and J 7 bases, with 19 bases left between them. The CDR3 sequence is 16 residues long. CDR3 amino acids: CASSSRALRSLGELFF. The CDR3 bases are TGTGCCAGCAGCTCCCGGGCCTTACGGTCCCTCGGGGAGCTGTTTTTT.

The chain combines TRBV19 with TRBJ2-1; 9 bases are shared with TRBD2. The CDR3 consists of 14 residues. CDR1 and CDR2 (germline): LNHDA, SQIVND (reference sequence). The V segment lost 6 bases and the J segment 3 bases; nucleotides outside the gene matches: 3. The CDR3 region is CASRETSGYNEQFF. As DNA, the CDR3 is TGTGCCAGTAGGGAGACTAGCGGCTACAATGAGCAGTTCTTC.

The chain carries TRBV12-5 and TRBJ1-2; D call uncertain. Germline V gives CDR1 LGHNT, CDR2 FRNRAP. V gave up 1 base and J gave up 8 bases, with 11 bases separating them. CDR3 size: 13 residues. CDR3 amino acids: CASGLGLRSGYTF. Here the CDR3 DNA reads TGTGCTAGTGGTTTGGGGCTCCGGTCGGGCTACACCTTC.

The chain recombines TRBV11-3 with TRBJ2-1; D may be TRBD2 (5 bases). CDR3 length: 18 amino acids. Between the trimmed V and J ends, which lost 5 bases and 4 bases, there was a span of 24 bases. Germline CDR1 is SGHNT and CDR2 is YENEEA. CDR3 region: CASSARGLTGAGYNEQFF. The DNA of the CDR3 is TGTGCCAGCAGCGCCCGCGGGCTAACTGGAGCCGGGTACAATGAGCAGTTCTTC.

The rearrangement joins TRBV27 to TRBJ1-5; 11 bases map to TRBD1. Trimming took 5 bases from V and 3 from J; bases not matched to a gene: 12. Germline V gene data show CDR1 as MNHEY and CDR2 as SMNVEV (reference sequence). This CDR3 comprises 18 residues. For the CDR3, the DNA is TGTGCCAGCAGTCAATTTTCCGGGACAGGGGGTTCCAATCAGCCCCAGCATTTT. Translated, it gives CASSQFSGTGGSNQPQHF.

The table lists this clone with a count of one. The chain couples TRBV28 to TRBJ1-2, with a tentative D call TRBD1 (5 bases). The length of the CDR3 is 14 residues. Germline-derived CDR1 and CDR2 are MDHEN and SYDVKM. The V gene lost 5 bases and the J gene lost 4 bases, with 14 bases spanning the gap. DNA for the CDR3: TGTGCCAGCAGTATACCGGGACCTTTCTATGGCTACACCTTC. It translates to CASSIPGPFYGYTF.

The sample holds a few counts of this clone. The same CDR3 arises from other DNA sequences in this sample as well. This chain links TRBV29-1 with TRBJ2-7; 7 bases line up with TRBD1. Germline V gene lookup returns CDR1 SQVTM and CDR2 ANQGSEA. This CDR3 is 12 amino acids long. J gave up 3 bases and V 1 base, and 0 bases lay outside the gene matches. The CDR3 DNA reads TGCAGCGTTGAAGGGGACAGCTACGAGCAGTACTTC. Protein product: CSVEGDSYEQYF.

This chain uses TRBV18 with TRBJ2-1; no clear D gene. The germline V gene has CDR1 KGHSH and CDR2 LQKENI. The CDR3 loop spans 15 amino acids. The V and J ends lost 3 bases and 5 bases respectively, with 14 bases between them. The CDR3 DNA is TGTGCCAGCTCACCGACGGCGGCTGGGGACAATGAGCAGTTCTTC. This gives the protein CASSPTAAGDNEQFF.

The J gene is TRBJ2-7, the V gene TRBV5-8, with unresolved D. Trimming removed 5 bases at V and 1 base at J, with 13 bases between. The germline gives CDR1 SGHTS, CDR2 YDEGEE. The CDR3 contains 14 residues. CDR3 DNA sequence: TGTGCCAGCAGAATGAAGGGCAGATCCTACGAGCAGTACTTC. Its translation: CASRMKGRSYEQYF.

This clone was observed a few times. The chain is built from TRBV6-1 and TRBJ2-7, with D unresolved. The germline V gene encodes CDR1 MNHNS and CDR2 SASEGT. The CDR3 extends over 12 amino acids. Trimming took 1 base from V and 6 from J, leaving 7 bases between them. As DNA, the CDR3 is TGTGCCAGCAGTGAAGTAAGTTCCGAGCAGTACTTC. Translating gives CASSEVSSEQYF.

V usage is TRBV6-6 and J usage is TRBJ1-2; D is uncertain. With 6 bases removed from V and 0 bases from J, the gap between germline ends came to 8 bases. This CDR3 comprises 13 residues. Looked up from germline, CDR1 is MNHNY and CDR2 is SVGAGI (reference sequence). The DNA for the CDR3 is TGTGCCAGCAGCAGAGGATCTAACTATGGCTACACCTTC. Translating it yields CASSRGSNYGYTF.

This rearrangement joins TRBV7-2 to TRBJ1-1; 7 positions agree with TRBD1. There are 15 residues in the CDR3. Germline V gene lookup returns CDR1 SGHTA and CDR2 FQGNSA. The J segment lost 0 bases and the V segment lost 8 bases, leaving 9 bases of the junction unmatched. In DNA, the CDR3 is TGTGCCAGCGCTACAGAGGGGGCTGTGAACACTGAAGCTTTCTTT. Translating gives CASATEGAVNTEAFF.

The chain combines TRBV18 with TRBJ2-7; D gene unclear. With 4 bases removed from V and 4 bases from J, the gap between germline ends came to 8 bases. This CDR3 is built from 12 residues. CDR1 KGHSH and CDR2 LQKENI come from the germline V gene. Here the CDR3 reads CASSLVRYEQYF. In DNA, the CDR3 is TGTGCCAGCTCACTCGTCAGGTACGAGCAGTACTTC.

This clone appeared a single time. The sample contains more than one DNA sequence encoding this CDR3. The V and J genes are TRBV28 and TRBJ1-1; D gene unclear. Trimming left V 0 bases short and J 0 bases short, with 8 bases between. The CDR3 has 15 amino acids. Germline loops: CDR1 MDHEN, CDR2 SYDVKM. DNA for the CDR3: TGTGCCAGCAGTTTATGGGGGTCGATGAACACTGAAGCTTTCTTT. Encoded protein: CASSLWGSMNTEAFF.

The chain couples TRBV28 to TRBJ1-5, with 7 bases lining up with TRBD1. Germline CDR1 is MDHEN and CDR2 is SYDVKM. There are 18 residues in the CDR3. Trimming removed 1 base from V and 3 bases from J; junction bases left unmatched: 12. CDR3 nucleotide sequence: TGTGCCAGCAGTTTATTGACAGGGTTAGATAAGTTCAATCAGCCCCAGCATTTT. Translating it yields CASSLLTGLDKFNQPQHF.

The DNA for the CDR3 is TGTGCCAGCAGCGTAGCACAAGGAGACTACGAGCAGTACTTC. It specifies CASSVAQGDYEQYF. The chain employs TRBV9 and TRBJ2-7; D gene ambiguous. The CDR3 has 14 amino acids. Germline V gives CDR1 SGDLS, CDR2 YYNGEE. Trimming removed 0 bases from V and 3 bases from J, with 10 bases in between.

The CDR3 reads CASSEEAGFSNQPQHF. CDR3 nucleotides: TGCGCCAGCAGTGAGGAGGCGGGATTTAGCAATCAGCCCCAGCATTTT. The rearrangement uses TRBV10-2 and TRBJ1-5; no reliable D call. V lost 2 bases to trimming and J lost 0 bases, with 11 bases between them. Germline values: CDR1 WSHSY, CDR2 SAAADI. This CDR3 is built from 16 residues.

J is TRBJ2-4 and V is TRBV6-5; weak D call: TRBD2 (5 bases). Deletions cut 6 bases from V and 7 bases from J, with 22 bases between. Germline V lookup: CDR1 MNHEY, CDR2 SVGAGI. This CDR3 spans 16 amino acids. The CDR3 DNA reads TGTGCCAGCAGCTACACCCGTTCGGGGAAAAAGAACATTCAGTACTTC. Translating it yields CASSYTRSGKKNIQYF.

This chain joins TRBV7-2 and TRBJ2-5; tentatively, D is TRBD1 (5 bases). CDR3 length: 14 amino acids. Per germline, CDR1 SGHTA and CDR2 FQGNSA. Deletions cut 6 bases from V and 5 bases from J, with 16 bases between. The CDR3 nucleotides read TGTGCCAGCAGAGGTCAGGGCCCCCCCGAGACCCAGTACTTC. It is translated as CASRGQGPPETQYF. The full variable domain, rest sourced from reference TRBV7-2 and TRBJ2-5, is GAGVSQSPSNKVTEKGKDVELRCDPISGHTALYWYRQSLGQGLEFLIYFQGNSAPDKSGLPSDRFSAERTGGSVSTLTIQRTQQEDSAVYLCASRGQGPPETQYFGPGTRLLVL.

The chain combines TRBV28 with TRBJ2-1; TRBD2 aligns across 15 bases. CDR1 and CDR2 from the germline V gene are MDHEN and SYDVKM. This CDR3 is 14 amino acids long. After removal of 6 bases from V and 14 bases from J, the junction contained 8 bases not matched to a gene. The CDR3 reads CASRFGLAGGSEFF. CDR3 DNA sequence: TGTGCCAGCAGATTCGGACTAGCGGGAGGGTCGGAGTTCTTC.

Concerning this clone itself: The sample carries other DNA sequences with the same CDR3. The chain couples TRBV11-3 to TRBJ2-1, with a tentative D call TRBD1 (5 bases). Looked up from germline, CDR1 is SGHNT and CDR2 is YENEEA. The CDR3 contains 12 residues. V lost 0 bases and J lost 8, with 5 bases in between. The CDR3 DNA reads as TGTGCCAGCAGCTTAGACAGGGATGAGCAGTTCTTC. Translating it yields CASSLDRDEQFF.

The V gene is TRBV7-2, the J gene TRBJ1-3; TRBD1 matches 8 bases. Trimming at V came to 1 base and at J to 2 bases, leaving 4 bases not matched to a gene. The V gene's germline CDR1 is SGHTA and CDR2 FQGNSA. The CDR3 contains 16 residues. CDR3 sequence (DNA): TGTGCCAGCAGCTTAGGCTCGACAGGGGCTGGAAACACCATATATTTT. This codes for CASSLGSTGAGNTIYF.

The rearrangement links TRBV11-2 to TRBJ2-6; D assignment may be TRBD1 or TRBD2 (6 bases each). The CDR3 sequence is 16 residues long. Trimming stripped 6 bases from V and 0 bases from J, with 12 bases between. CDR1 and CDR2 from the germline V gene are SGHAT and FQNNGV. The CDR3: CASRRGGYSGANVLTF. The CDR3 DNA reads TGTGCCAGCAGAAGAGGGGGGTACTCTGGGGCCAACGTCCTGACTTTC.

The CDR3 DNA sequence: TGCAGCGTTTCAACACGGGGCGCCGGGACCCAGTACTTC. This translates into CSVSTRGAGTQYF. The chain links TRBV29-1 to TRBJ2-5; perhaps D is TRBD1 or TRBD2 (5 bases each). The CDR3 length is 13 residues. Germline loops: CDR1 SQVTM, CDR2 ANQGSEA. Trimming pared 5 bases from V and 7 bases from J, leaving 17 bases between.

The CDR3 nucleotides are TGTGCCAGCAGAAGTTACGTCTACGAGCAGTACTTC. It specifies CASRSYVYEQYF. The chain links TRBV6-5 to TRBJ2-7; D remains unclear. V was shortened by 6 bases and J by 3 bases, with 9 bases between the two germline ends. The CDR3 length is 12 residues. Germline V gene lookup returns CDR1 MNHEY and CDR2 SVGAGI.

This sequence joins TRBV5-4 and TRBJ2-1; D might be TRBD1 (6 bases). There are 14 residues in the CDR3. Germline CDR1 and CDR2: SGHNT and YYREEE (reference sequence). V was pared by 10 bases and J by 4 bases, with 18 bases between. CDR3 DNA: TGTGCCGTTCAAGGCAGGGGCGGGTACAATGAGCAGTTCTTC. This encodes CAVQGRGGYNEQFF.

The chain employs TRBV7-2 and TRBJ1-6; 7 positions match TRBD1. J was trimmed by 3 bases and V by 6 bases; bases with no gene match: 5. CDR3 length: 15 residues. CDR1 is SGHTA, CDR2 FQGNSA, per germline. DNA of the CDR3: TGTGCCAGCAGAGTCCGGGACAGCTATAATTCACCCCTCCACTTT. Protein sequence: CASRVRDSYNSPLHF.

The chain couples TRBV2 to TRBJ1-5; D uncertain. From germline, CDR1 is SNHLY and CDR2 FYNNEI. This CDR3 contains 17 residues. Trimming took off 5 bases at V and 0 bases at J, with 17 bases between the two ends. CDR3 in DNA: TGTGCCAGCAGTCCCCCTCCGGCGGGCGGTAGCAATCAGCCCCAGCATTTT. Its translation is CASSPPPAGGSNQPQHF.

This chain uses TRBV27 with TRBJ1-2; no reliable D call. The germline CDR1 and CDR2 sequences are MNHEY and SMNVEV (reference sequence). CDR3 length: 15 residues. Trimming pared 6 bases from V and 1 base from J, leaving 15 bases between. The CDR3 DNA reads TGTGCCAGCAGCGCACGTCGGGGAGGTAACTATGGCTACACCTTC. Translation gives CASSARRGGNYGYTF.

The chain has TRBV18 and TRBJ1-3, with D unresolved. Germline V gives CDR1 KGHSH, CDR2 LQKENI. V shed 6 bases and J shed 7 bases, with 16 bases lying between them. This CDR3 contains 14 residues. The CDR3 DNA reads as TGTGCCAGCTCTCTCGAGTTGGGTTGGAACACCATATATTTT. Encoded protein: CASSLELGWNTIYF.

The chain couples TRBV23-1 to TRBJ2-7; 8 bases are shared with TRBD1. TRBV23-1 is assigned to the ORF class and has an uncertain function. The CDR3 totals 16 residues. V lost 0 bases and J lost 4; bases outside the gene matches: 8. The CDR3 coding sequence is TGCGCCAGCAGTCAATCCCGAGCAGGGGGCGGATACGAGCAGTACTTC. It is translated as CASSQSRAGGGYEQYF.

The V call is TRBV5-1, the J call TRBJ2-2, with 10 bases identical to TRBD2. J lost 8 bases, V lost 0 bases, and 7 bases had no gene match. The CDR3 sequence is 16 residues long. Germline V gene data show CDR1 as SGHRS and CDR2 as YFSETQ. This chain's CDR3 is CASSLARLAGAGELFF. As DNA, the CDR3 is TGCGCCAGCAGCTTGGCTAGGCTAGCGGGAGCTGGGGAGCTGTTTTTT.